A single sample is the source of the 5 T cell receptor beta chains below, sequenced in a study of blood T cells in healthy people across ages. It was with a sample-barcoded 5' primer and a J-beta primer mix that a second PCR of about 6 to 12 cycles was run. TCRdb ran MiXCR on the 5' RACE reads and lists one entry per CDR3 protein. Of roughly 720,000 distinct CDR3 sequences in the sample, about 53% were seen once. Sequenced: blood. The source is a man older than 75 in good health.

This clonotype was seen ten or more times. The gene calls are TRBV29-1 and TRBJ2-1, with TRBD2 matching 13 bases. The germline CDR1 and CDR2 sequences are SQVTM and ANQGSEA. V lost 6 bases and J lost 5; bases outside the gene matches: 7. This CDR3 region has 15 residues. The CDR3 protein is CSVDPTSGRNNEQFF. As DNA, the CDR3 is TGCAGCGTGGACCCGACTAGCGGGAGGAACAATGAGCAGTTCTTC.

This clonotype has a count of ten or more. The CDR3 DNA reads TGCAGTGCTGACAGGGGGCAAGAGACCCAGTACTTC. Protein sequence: CSADRGQETQYF. J is TRBJ2-5 and V is TRBV20-1; TRBD1 aligns across 9 bases. The CDR3 is 12 residues long. Trimming removed 5 bases from V and 2 bases from J; junction bases left unmatched: 0. In germline, CDR1 is DFQATT, CDR2 SNEGSKA (reference sequence).

The V call is TRBV12-3 or TRBV12-4, the J call TRBJ2-5; no reliable D call. The J call is in doubt because the DNA end fits TRBJ2-7 better. The CDR3 length is 12 residues. CDR3 region: CASSLLLPEQYF. The CDR3 DNA is TGTGCCAGCAGTTTACTTCTACCCGAGCAGTACTTC.

The chain is built from TRBV15 and TRBJ2-1, with 7 bases identical to TRBD2. The CDR3 is 15 amino acids. Trimming at V came to 1 base and at J to 2 bases, leaving 2 bases not matched to a gene. CDR1 LNHNV and CDR2 YYDKDF come from the germline V gene (reference sequence). CDR3 sequence: CATSRGGGTYNEQFF. The CDR3 nucleotides are TGTGCCACCAGCAGAGGCGGGGGTACCTACAATGAGCAGTTCTTC. Supplemented by reference TRBV15 and TRBJ2-1, the full variable domain reads DAMVIQNPRYQVTQFGKPVTLSCSQTLNHNVMYWYQQKSSQAPKLLFHYYDKDFNNEADTPDNFQSRRPNTSFCFLDIRSPGLGDTAMYLCATSRGGGTYNEQFFGPGTRLTVL.

The chain joins TRBV25-1 to TRBJ2-2; D unclear. The CDR3 runs to 15 residues. Germline V gene lookup returns CDR1 MGHDK and CDR2 SYGVNS. Trimming removed 3 bases from V and 6 bases from J, with 14 bases in between. This CDR3 reads CASSDPRTVPGELFF. DNA for the CDR3: TGTGCCAGCAGTGATCCCCGCACGGTTCCCGGGGAGCTGTTTTTT.